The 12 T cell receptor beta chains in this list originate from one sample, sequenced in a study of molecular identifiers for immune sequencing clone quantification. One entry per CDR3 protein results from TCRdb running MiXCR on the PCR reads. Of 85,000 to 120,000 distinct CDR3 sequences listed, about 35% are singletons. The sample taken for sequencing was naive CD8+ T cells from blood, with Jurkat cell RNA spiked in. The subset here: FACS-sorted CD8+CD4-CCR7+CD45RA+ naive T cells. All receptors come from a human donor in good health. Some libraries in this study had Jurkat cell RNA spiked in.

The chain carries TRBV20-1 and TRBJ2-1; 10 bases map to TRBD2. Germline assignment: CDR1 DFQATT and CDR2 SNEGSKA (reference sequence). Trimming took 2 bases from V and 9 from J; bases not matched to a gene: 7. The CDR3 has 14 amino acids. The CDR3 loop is CSARKLAGDGEQFF. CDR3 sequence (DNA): TGCAGTGCTAGAAAGCTAGCGGGAGACGGTGAGCAGTTCTTC.

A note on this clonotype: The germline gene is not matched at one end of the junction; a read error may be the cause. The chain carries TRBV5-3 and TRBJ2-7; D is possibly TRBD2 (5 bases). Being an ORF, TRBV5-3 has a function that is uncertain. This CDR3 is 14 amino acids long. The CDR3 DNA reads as TGTGCCAGCAGCTTTGGAAGTTCGGGGTTCGAGCAGTACTTC. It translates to CASSFGSSGFEQYF.

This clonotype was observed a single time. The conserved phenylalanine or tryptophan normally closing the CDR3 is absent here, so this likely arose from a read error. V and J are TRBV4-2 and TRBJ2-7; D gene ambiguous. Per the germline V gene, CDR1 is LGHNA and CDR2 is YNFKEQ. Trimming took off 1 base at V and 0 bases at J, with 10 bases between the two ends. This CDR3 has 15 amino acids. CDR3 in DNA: TGTGCCAGCAGCCAAGCCCCCGGGTCCTCCTACGAGCAGTACATC. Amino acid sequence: CASSQAPGSSYEQYI.

CDR3: CASSLAGEWVNTEAFF. The CDR3 coding sequence is TGTGCCAGCAGCTTGGCAGGGGAGTGGGTGAACACTGAAGCTTTCTTT. The rearrangement uses TRBV5-6 and TRBJ1-1, with D possibly TRBD1 on 6 matching bases. V was clipped by 0 bases and J by 0 bases, with 12 bases between them. The length of the CDR3 is 16 residues. Germline V gene sequence: CDR1 SGHDT, CDR2 YYEEEE.

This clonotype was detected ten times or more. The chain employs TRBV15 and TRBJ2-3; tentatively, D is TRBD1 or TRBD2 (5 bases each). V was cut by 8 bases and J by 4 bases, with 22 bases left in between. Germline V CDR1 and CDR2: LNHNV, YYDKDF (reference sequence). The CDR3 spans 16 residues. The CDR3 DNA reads TGTGCCACCTCCCTCTCGGGACCGAGGGGCCCAGATACGCAGTATTTT. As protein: CATSLSGPRGPDTQYF. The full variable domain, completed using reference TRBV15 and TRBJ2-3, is DAMVIQNPRYQVTQFGKPVTLSCSQTLNHNVMYWYQQKSSQAPKLLFHYYDKDFNNEADTPDNFQSRRPNTSFCFLDIRSPGLGDTAMYLCATSLSGPRGPDTQYFGPGTRLTVL.

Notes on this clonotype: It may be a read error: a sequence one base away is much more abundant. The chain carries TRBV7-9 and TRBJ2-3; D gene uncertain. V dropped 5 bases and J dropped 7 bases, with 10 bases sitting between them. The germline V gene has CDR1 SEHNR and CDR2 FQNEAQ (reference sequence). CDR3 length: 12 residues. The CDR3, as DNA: TGTGCCAGCAGCGTAGGAGTAAATACGCAGTATTTT. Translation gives CASSVGVNTQYF.

The CDR3, as DNA: TGTGCCAGCAGTGCCGGGACCCCCAACGAGCAGTACTTC. As protein: CASSAGTPNEQYF. The chain recombines TRBV12-3 or TRBV12-4 with TRBJ2-7; TRBD1 or TRBD2 may be the D gene (5 bases each). The CDR3 runs to 13 residues. V was shortened by 5 bases and J by 5 bases, with 13 bases between the two germline ends.

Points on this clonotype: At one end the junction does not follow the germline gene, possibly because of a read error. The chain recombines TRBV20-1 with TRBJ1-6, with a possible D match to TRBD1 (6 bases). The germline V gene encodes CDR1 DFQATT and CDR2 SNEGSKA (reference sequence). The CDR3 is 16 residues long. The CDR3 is CSARGHAQGGNSPFHF. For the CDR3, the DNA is TGCAGTGCTAGGGGTCATGCACAGGGTGGAAATTCACCCTTCCACTTT.

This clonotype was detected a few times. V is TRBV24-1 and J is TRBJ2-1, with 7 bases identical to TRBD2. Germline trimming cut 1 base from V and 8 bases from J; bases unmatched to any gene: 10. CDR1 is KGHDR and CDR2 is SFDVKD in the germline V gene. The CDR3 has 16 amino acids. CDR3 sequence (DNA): TGTGCCACCAGTGATTTAGGACTAGAATCAATCCATGAGCAGTTCTTC. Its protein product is CATSDLGLESIHEQFF.

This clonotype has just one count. Here the CDR3 DNA reads TGTGCCAGCAGTACCCCCGGGACAGGAGATTCTGGGGCCAACGTCCTGACTTTC. Translating gives CASSTPGTGDSGANVLTF. The V and J genes are TRBV28 and TRBJ2-6, with 8 bases fitting TRBD1. CDR3 length equals 18 residues. Germline values: CDR1 MDHEN, CDR2 SYDVKM. Trimming took 5 bases from V and 1 from J; bases not matched to a gene: 10.

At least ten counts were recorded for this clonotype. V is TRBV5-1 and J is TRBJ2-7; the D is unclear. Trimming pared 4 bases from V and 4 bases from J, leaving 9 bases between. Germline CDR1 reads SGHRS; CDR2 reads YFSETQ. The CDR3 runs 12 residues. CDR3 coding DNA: TGCGCCAGCAGCAAAACAGAATACGAGCAGTACTTC. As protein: CASSKTEYEQYF.

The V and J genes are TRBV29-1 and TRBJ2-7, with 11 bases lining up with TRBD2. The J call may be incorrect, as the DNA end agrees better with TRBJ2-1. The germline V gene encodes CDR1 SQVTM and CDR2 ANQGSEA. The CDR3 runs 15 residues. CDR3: CSVDSASGGLNEQFF. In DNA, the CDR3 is TGCAGCGTTGATTCAGCTAGCGGGGGGCTCAACGAGCAGTTCTTC.